This TCR beta chain stems from a study of CD8 T cells in Susac syndrome. The RNA, about 0.5 to 1 ug, was put through reverse transcription using random hexamers. Each CDR3 protein gets one entry after TCRdb re-called the immunoSEQ multiplex PCR reads with MiXCR. Among roughly 400,000 distinct CDR3 sequences, about 85% were seen once, and the ten largest hold roughly 0.11%. This clonotype was picked up one time. The TCR originated in a human donor with multiple sclerosis. What was sequenced was CD8+ T cells from PBMCs.

CDR3 nucleotide sequence: TGTGCCAGCAGCTTAGGGGCGGGGCACTACGAGCAGTACTTC. Translating gives CASSLGAGHYEQYF. The chain employs TRBV7-2 and TRBJ2-7, with a tentative D call TRBD2 (6 bases). Germline V lookup: CDR1 SGHTA, CDR2 FQGNSA. V was cut by 1 base and J by 3 bases, with 10 bases left in between. The CDR3 is made up of 14 amino acids.